The rows below give T cell receptor beta chains drawn from one sample of a study of T cell responses to AZD1222 COVID-19 vaccine. The protocol was immunoSEQ multiplex PCR, while the TCRdb copy is restricted to in-frame clones and leaves out a portion. The sample contains 90,000 to 140,000 clones, about four fifths of which appear only once. The sequences come from peripheral blood, collected on day 0 of AZD1222 vaccination. The receptor source for this set is an adult in good health. Each CDR3 is given with its conserved first and last residue. D genes are given only for firm matches. Size is omitted from some rows. Given values are once, few, many or a class for expanded clones.

>TRBJ1-6|.|TRBV5-5|.
CASSLRGSGWGNSPLHF
TGTGCCAGCAGCTTGCGTGGATCGGGCTGGGGGAATTCACCCCTCCACTTT
>TRBJ1-1|few|TRBV5-4|.
CASSLRQMNTEAFF
TGTGCCAGCAGCCTACGACAGATGAACACTGAAGCTTTCTTT
>TRBJ1-1|few|TRBV3-1/TRBV3-2|.
CASSLRVGAKNTEAFF
TGTGCCAGCAGCCTACGCGTAGGGGCCAAGAACACTGAAGCTTTCTTT
>TRBJ2-3|.|TRBV5-1|TRBD2
CASRPGVSGVTDTQYF
TGCGCCAGCAGACCCGGGGTTAGCGGGGTCACAGATACGCAGTATTTT
>TRBJ1-2|.|TRBV5-1|.
CASSLGGALYGYTF
TGCGCCAGCAGCCTCGGGGGGGCCCTCTATGGCTACACCTTC
>TRBJ1-1|.|TRBV5-1|TRBD1
CASTPGDRGRGTEAFF
TGCGCCAGCACCCCCGGTGACAGGGGTAGGGGCACTGAAGCTTTCTTT
>TRBJ2-5|.|TRBV6-2/TRBV6-3|TRBD1
CASSPTGTEETQYF
TGTGCCAGCAGCCCAACCGGGACAGAAGAGACCCAGTACTTC
>TRBJ1-1|.|TRBV6-2/TRBV6-3|.
CASSYALAAGTFF
TGTGCCAGCAGTTACGCTTTAGCAGCTGGGACTTTCTTT
>TRBJ2-1|.|TRBV5-1|.
CASSLTGKGEQFF
TGCGCCAGCAGCTTAACGGGGAAGGGTGAGCAGTTCTTC
>TRBJ2-7|.|TRBV11-2|.
CASSLGSEAYEQYF
TGTGCCAGCAGCTTAGGGTCAGAAGCCTACGAGCAGTACTTC
>TRBJ2-7|.|TRBV4-2|.
CASSQQGEGYEQYF
TGTGCCAGCAGCCAACAGGGTGAGGGCTACGAGCAGTACTTC
>TRBJ1-5|.|TRBV29-1|.
CSAGEMGNQPQHF
TGCAGCGCGGGGGAGATGGGGAATCAGCCCCAGCATTTT
>TRBJ2-1|.|TRBV25-1|.
CASSEFLGYNEQFF
TGTGCCAGCAGTGAATTTCTTGGCTACAATGAGCAGTTCTTC
>TRBJ1-5|.|TRBV19|.
CASSRDSNQPQHF
TGTGCCAGTAGTCGGGATTCCAATCAGCCCCAGCATTTT
>TRBJ2-3|.|TRBV10-3|.
CAISERRDTYTDTQYF
TGTGCCATCAGTGAGCGCCGGGACACCTACACAGATACGCAGTATTTT
>TRBJ1-1|.|TRBV5-1|.
CASSFRGNTEAFF
TGCGCCAGCAGCTTTAGGGGGAACACTGAAGCTTTCTTT
>TRBJ1-3|.|TRBV5-1|.
CASSLSGSGNTIYF
TGCGCCAGCAGCTTGTCGGGGTCTGGAAACACCATATATTTT
>TRBJ1-4|.|TRBV7-9|TRBD1
CASSLWGRGLLEKLFF
TGTGCCAGCAGCTTATGGGGCAGGGGGCTATTGGAAAAACTGTTTTTT
>TRBJ1-3|.|TRBV12-5|.
CASGLLGQSRSGNTIYF
TGTGCTAGTGGTTTGTTAGGGCAGAGTCGCTCTGGAAACACCATATATTTT
>TRBJ1-2|.|TRBV29-1|TRBD1
CSGGQGYGYTF
TGCAGCGGCGGACAGGGGTATGGCTACACCTTC